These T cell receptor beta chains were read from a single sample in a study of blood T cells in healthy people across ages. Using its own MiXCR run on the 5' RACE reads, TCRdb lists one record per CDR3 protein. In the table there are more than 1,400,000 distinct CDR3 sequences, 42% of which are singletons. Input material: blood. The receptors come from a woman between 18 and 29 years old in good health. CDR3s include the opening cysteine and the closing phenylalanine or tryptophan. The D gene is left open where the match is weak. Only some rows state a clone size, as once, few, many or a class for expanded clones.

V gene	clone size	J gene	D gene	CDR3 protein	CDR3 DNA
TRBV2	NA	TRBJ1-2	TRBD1	CASGEGALNYGYTF	TGTGCCAGCGGTGAGGGGGCGCTTAACTATGGCTACACTTTC
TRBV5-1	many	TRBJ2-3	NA	CASNTASGSDTQYF	TGCGCCAGCAACACAGCCTCAGGGTCAGATACGCAGTATTTT
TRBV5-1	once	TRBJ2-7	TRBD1	CASSTSGQGAREQYF	TGCGCCAGCAGCACCTCAGGACAGGGGGCGCGAGAGCAGTACTTC
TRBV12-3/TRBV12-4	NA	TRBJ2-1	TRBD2	CASSQSGGSYNEQFF	TGTGCCAGCAGTCAAAGCGGGGGCTCCTACAATGAGCAGTTCTTC
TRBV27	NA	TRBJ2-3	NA	CASSLGFGAGTVDTQYF	TGTGCCAGCAGTTTGGGTTTTGGAGCAGGGACGGTAGATACGCAGTATTTT
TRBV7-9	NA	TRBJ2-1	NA	CASSRLPMGEQFF	TGTGCCAGCAGCCGGCTCCCCATGGGGGAGCAGTTCTTC
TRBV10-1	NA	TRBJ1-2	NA	CASSPGLLYGYTF	TGCGCCAGCAGCCCGGGGCTTCTATATGGCTACACCTTC
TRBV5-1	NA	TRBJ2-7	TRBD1	CASSSGTGAHEQYF	TGCGCCAGCAGCTCAGGGACAGGGGCCCACGAGCAGTACTTC
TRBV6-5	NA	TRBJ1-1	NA	CASSYRQKGYTEAFF	TGTGCCAGCAGTTACCGACAGAAGGGGTACACTGAAGCTTTCTTT
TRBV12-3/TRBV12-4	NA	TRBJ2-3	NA	CASSLGGSGTDAQYF	TGTGCCAGCAGTTTAGGGGGTTCGGGCACAGATGCGCAGTATTTT
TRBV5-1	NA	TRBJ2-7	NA	CASSSSRDIDEQYF	TGCGCCAGCAGCTCGTCTAGAGACATCGACGAGCAGTACTTC
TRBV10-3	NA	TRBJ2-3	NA	CAISEQATTDTQYF	TGTGCCATCAGTGAGCAAGCGACCACAGATACGCAGTATTTT
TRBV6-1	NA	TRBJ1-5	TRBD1	CASSEGRDSLYNQPQHF	TGTGCCAGCAGTGAAGGCAGGGACAGCCTCTACAATCAGCCCCAGCATTTT
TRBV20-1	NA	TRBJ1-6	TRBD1	CSARNPVGVGWGQGNSPLHF	TGCAGTGCTAGAAATCCGGTGGGAGTCGGGTGGGGACAGGGCAACTCACCCCTCCACTTT
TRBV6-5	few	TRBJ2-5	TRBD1	CATLAGQGSVFETQYF	TGTGCCACACTAGCCGGACAGGGAAGCGTTTTTGAGACCCAGTACTTC
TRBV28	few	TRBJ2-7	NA	CASSPPRAGSYEQYF	TGTGCCAGCAGTCCACCTCGTGCTGGCTCCTACGAGCAGTACTTC
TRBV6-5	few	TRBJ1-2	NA	CASSYGPLQGLGYTF	TGTGCCAGCAGTTACGGCCCCTTACAGGGACTCGGCTACACCTTC
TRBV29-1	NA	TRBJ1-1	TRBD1	CSVDESGTGIMTEAFF	TGCAGCGTTGACGAGTCGGGGACAGGAATTATGACTGAAGCTTTCTTT
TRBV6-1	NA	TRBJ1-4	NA	CASSDRGFGKLFF	TGTGCCAGCAGTGATCGGGGCTTTGGAAAACTGTTTTTT
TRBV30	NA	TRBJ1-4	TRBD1	CAWTTGGTNEKLFF	TGTGCCTGGACTACAGGGGGCACTAATGAAAAACTGTTTTTT
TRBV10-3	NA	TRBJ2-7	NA	CAIKDRSYEQYF	TGTGCCATTAAGGACAGATCCTACGAGCAGTACTTC
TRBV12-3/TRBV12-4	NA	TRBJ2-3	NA	CASSLGREYDTDTQYF	TGTGCCAGCAGTTTAGGCCGGGAGTACGACACAGATACGCAGTATTTT
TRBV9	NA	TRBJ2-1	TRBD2	CASSSTLAGGYNEQFF	TGTGCCAGCAGTTCTACCCTAGCGGGGGGGTACAATGAGCAGTTCTTC
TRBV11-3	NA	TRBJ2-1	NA	CASSLGLAQGGHEQFF	TGTGCCAGCAGCTTAGGACTCGCCCAGGGGGGCCATGAGCAGTTCTTC
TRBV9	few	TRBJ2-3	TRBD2	CASSVEASGGTRDTQYF	TGTGCCAGCAGCGTAGAGGCTAGCGGGGGGACGAGAGATACGCAGTATTTT
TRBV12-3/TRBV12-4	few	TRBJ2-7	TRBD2	CASSTGLAGAGYEQYF	TGTGCCAGCAGCACGGGACTAGCGGGAGCAGGCTACGAGCAGTACTTC
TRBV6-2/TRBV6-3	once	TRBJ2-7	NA	CASRYSIYEQYF	TGTGCCAGCAGGTACTCGATCTACGAGCAGTACTTC
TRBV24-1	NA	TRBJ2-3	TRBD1	CATSDAGQGRTDTQYF	TGTGCCACCAGTGATGCGGGACAGGGTAGAACAGATACGCAGTATTTT
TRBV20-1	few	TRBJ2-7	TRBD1	CSARSPGTGTDEQYF	TGCAGTGCTAGATCTCCCGGGACAGGGACCGACGAGCAGTACTTC
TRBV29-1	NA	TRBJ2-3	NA	CSYRDISQYF	TGCAGCTACCGGGACATCTCGCAGTATTTT
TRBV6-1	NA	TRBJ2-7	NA	CASSDGNYEQYF	TGTGCCAGCAGTGATGGTAACTACGAGCAGTACTTC
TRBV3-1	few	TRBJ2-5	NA	CASSQDLGIQETQYF	TGTGCCAGCAGCCAAGATTTAGGGATACAAGAGACCCAGTACTTC
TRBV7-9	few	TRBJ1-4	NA	CASSQDRIWGNEKLFF	TGTGCCAGCAGCCAAGACAGAATCTGGGGAAATGAAAAACTGTTTTTT
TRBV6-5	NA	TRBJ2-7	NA	CASAKVREVQAVQYF	TGTGCCAGCGCCAAAGTCAGGGAAGTCCAGGCTGTGCAGTACTTC
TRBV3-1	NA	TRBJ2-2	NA	CASRPGTNILTGELFF	TGTGCCAGCAGACCCGGGACGAATATTCTCACCGGGGAGCTGTTTTTT
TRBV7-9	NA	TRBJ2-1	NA	CASSLSLGDEQFF	TGTGCCAGCAGCTTATCTTTGGGGGATGAGCAGTTCTTC
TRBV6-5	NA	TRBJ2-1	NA	CASSQGGIPYNEQFF	TGTGCCAGCAGTCAAGGGGGAATCCCCTACAATGAGCAGTTCTTC
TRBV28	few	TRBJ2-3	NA	CASQKVGTDTQYF	TGTGCCAGTCAGAAGGTCGGCACAGATACGCAGTATTTT
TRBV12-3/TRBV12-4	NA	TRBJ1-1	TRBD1	CASSFDRATEAFF	TGTGCCAGCAGTTTTGACAGGGCCACTGAAGCTTTCTTT
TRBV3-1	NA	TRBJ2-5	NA	CASRLSGTEQETQYF	TGTGCCAGCAGACTTTCCGGGACGGAACAAGAGACCCAGTACTTC